This TCR beta chain was identified in a study of identifying expanded T cells in peripheral blood. Overall study results and limits: Roughly two-week clone count variance significantly increased as total template count grew. Differentially abundant clones: about 1.2 between replicates, around 16 at around 14 days, under 25 at four.

As regards this clone: Its specificity is unknown.

The CDR3 runs to 16 residues. The V segment lost 4 bases and the J segment 5 bases; nucleotides outside the gene matches: 10. CDR1 is MGHDK and CDR2 is SYGVNS in the germline V gene. The repertoire was sequenced with immunoSEQ multiplex PCR; TCRdb's copy has only in-frame clones and lacks some. Among tens of thousands of clones listed, roughly four fifths were seen once. The chain employs TRBV25-1 and TRBJ2-2; the match to TRBD1 covers 7 bases. This receptor was obtained from a person aged 18 to 75 in good health. Specimen: blood. CDR3 nucleotides: TGTGCCAGCAGTGCCCCGGGACAGAAAATAACCGGGGAGCTGTTTTTT. Protein product: CASSAPGQKITGELFF.